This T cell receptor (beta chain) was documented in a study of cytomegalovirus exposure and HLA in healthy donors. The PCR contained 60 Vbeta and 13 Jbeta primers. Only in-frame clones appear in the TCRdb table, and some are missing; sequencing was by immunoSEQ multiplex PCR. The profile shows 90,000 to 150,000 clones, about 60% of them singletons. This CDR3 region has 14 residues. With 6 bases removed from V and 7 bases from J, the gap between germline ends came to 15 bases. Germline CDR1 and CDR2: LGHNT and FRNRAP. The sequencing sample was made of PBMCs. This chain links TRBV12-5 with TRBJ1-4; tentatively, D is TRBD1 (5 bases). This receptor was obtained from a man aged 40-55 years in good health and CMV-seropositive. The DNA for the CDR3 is TGTGCTAGTGGCGGGACTTTCCCGGGTGAAAAACTGTTTTTT. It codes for CASGGTFPGEKLFF.